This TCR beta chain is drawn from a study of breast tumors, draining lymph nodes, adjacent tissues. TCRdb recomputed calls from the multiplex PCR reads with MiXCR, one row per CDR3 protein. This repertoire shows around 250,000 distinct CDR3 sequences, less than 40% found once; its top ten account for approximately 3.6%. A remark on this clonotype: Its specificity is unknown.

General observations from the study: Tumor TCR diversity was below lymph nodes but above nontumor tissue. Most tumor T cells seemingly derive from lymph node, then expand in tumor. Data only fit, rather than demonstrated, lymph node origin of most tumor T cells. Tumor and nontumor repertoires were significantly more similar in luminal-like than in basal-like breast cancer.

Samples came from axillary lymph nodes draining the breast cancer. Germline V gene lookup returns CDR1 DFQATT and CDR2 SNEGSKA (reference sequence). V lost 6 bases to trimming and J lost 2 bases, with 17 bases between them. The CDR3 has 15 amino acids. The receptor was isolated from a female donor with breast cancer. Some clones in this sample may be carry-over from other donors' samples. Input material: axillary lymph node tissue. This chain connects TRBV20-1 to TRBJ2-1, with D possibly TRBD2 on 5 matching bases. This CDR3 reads CSAVDSRAPYNEQFF. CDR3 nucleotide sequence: TGCAGTGCCGTAGACTCGAGGGCCCCCTACAATGAGCAGTTCTTC.